The 26 T cell receptor beta chains reported below all come from one sample, sequenced in a study of blood T cells in healthy people across ages. The second PCR ran about 6 to 12 cycles with a sample-barcoded 5' primer and J-beta primers. TCRdb itself ran the 5' RACE reads through MiXCR, one entry per CDR3 protein. The repertoire holds 1.4 million or so distinct CDR3 sequences, with about 45% as singletons. Sequenced sample: blood. Receptors were obtained from a woman aged 18-35 years in good health.

This clonotype was observed a few times. This chain uses TRBV7-2 with TRBJ1-1, with 8 bases matching TRBD1. Germline CDR1 and CDR2: SGHTA and FQGNSA. Trimming cost V 6 bases and J 1 base; bases outside gene matches: 4. The CDR3 runs 14 residues. CDR3 in DNA: TGTGCCAGCAGATGGGACAGGACGAACACTGAAGCTTTCTTT. Protein product: CASRWDRTNTEAFF.

There are a few counts of this clonotype. The chain combines TRBV27 with TRBJ2-7; D ambiguous. Germline values: CDR1 MNHEY, CDR2 SMNVEV (reference sequence). The CDR3 is 14 amino acids. V lost 1 base and J 1 base, leaving 8 bases between the germline ends. The CDR3: CASSLFDGSYEQYF. The CDR3 DNA follows: TGTGCCAGCAGTTTATTTGACGGTTCCTACGAGCAGTACTTC.

Here the CDR3 reads CASMRDRAEQYF. Here the CDR3 DNA reads TGTGCCAGCATGCGGGACCGGGCCGAGCAGTACTTC. This rearrangement joins TRBV2 to TRBJ2-7, with D perhaps TRBD2 (6 bases). V lost 7 bases, J lost 6 bases, and 13 bases lay in between. CDR3 size: 12 residues. Germline V gene sequence: CDR1 SNHLY, CDR2 FYNNEI.

The V and J genes are TRBV10-3 and TRBJ2-5, with 13 positions matching TRBD2. Looked up from germline, CDR1 is ENHRY and CDR2 is SYGVKD. J lost 4 bases, V lost 4 bases, and 18 bases had no gene match. The CDR3 covers 20 residues. CDR3 region: CAISAPFGTSGTLRRETQYF. In nucleotides, the CDR3 is TGTGCCATCAGTGCTCCATTCGGGACTAGCGGGACCCTACGGCGAGAGACCCAGTACTTC.

V usage is TRBV4-1 and J usage is TRBJ2-7; D possibly corresponds to TRBD2 (6 bases). The CDR3 covers 16 residues. V was cut by 0 bases and J by 2 bases, with 14 bases left in between. The V gene's germline CDR1 is MGHRA and CDR2 YSYEKL. CDR3: CASSQEIREVTYEQYF. In DNA, the CDR3 is TGCGCCAGCAGCCAAGAAATCAGGGAGGTGACCTACGAGCAGTACTTC.

The rearrangement links TRBV27 to TRBJ2-1; D gene unclear. V lost 7 bases and J 7 bases, leaving 14 bases between the germline ends. This CDR3 has 13 residues. CDR1 and CDR2 (germline): MNHEY, SMNVEV (reference sequence). The CDR3 loop is CASKLDSRNEQFF. DNA for the CDR3: TGTGCCAGCAAACTGGATTCTAGGAATGAGCAGTTCTTC.

The chain joins TRBV20-1 to TRBJ2-7, with 7 bases matching TRBD1. The CDR3 has 13 residues. In germline, CDR1 is DFQATT, CDR2 SNEGSKA (reference sequence). V was pared by 3 bases and J by 2 bases, with 4 bases of the junction left unmatched. For the CDR3, the DNA is TGCAGTGCTAGGTTTCAGGGGGCCTACGAGCAGTACTTC. It specifies CSARFQGAYEQYF.

In its sample, this clonotype was seen a few times. This chain uses TRBV11-3 with TRBJ2-1, with D maybe TRBD1 (6 bases). CDR1 is SGHNT and CDR2 is YENEEA in the germline V gene. The CDR3 totals 15 residues. The V end was cut by 3 bases, the J end by 5 bases, with 14 bases between. CDR3 in amino acids: CASSLAAGTNNEQFF. CDR3 DNA: TGTGCCAGCAGCTTGGCCGCCGGGACAAACAATGAGCAGTTCTTC.

V is TRBV3-1 and J is TRBJ1-2; 7 nucleotides align to TRBD1. CDR3 length: 16 residues. The ends lost 4 bases at V and 5 bases at J; junction bases unmatched: 13. Germline V CDR1 and CDR2: LGHDT, YNNKEL (reference sequence). This chain's CDR3 is CASSPLLRDSSYGYTF. The CDR3 coding sequence is TGTGCCAGCAGCCCACTCCTCCGGGACAGCTCTTATGGCTACACCTTC.

In this sample, this clonotype turned up a few times. The J gene is TRBJ1-6, the V gene TRBV7-9; 10 bases are shared with TRBD1. The junction had 10 bases not matched to a gene; V was cut back by 2 bases and J by 12 bases. The CDR3 length is 16 residues. Germline V lookup: CDR1 SEHNR, CDR2 FQNEAQ (reference sequence). The CDR3 nucleotides read TGTGCCAGCAGCTTAACTGGAGGGACAGGGGTTCAACCCCTCCACTTT. Translation: CASSLTGGTGVQPLHF.

This clonotype showed up just once. This rearrangement joins TRBV10-3 to TRBJ1-5, with 7 nucleotides matching TRBD1. The CDR3 loop spans 13 amino acids. Germline V gene lookup returns CDR1 ENHRY and CDR2 SYGVKD. J lost 6 bases, V lost 10 bases, and 9 bases had no gene match. The CDR3 reads CATRDSEFQPQHF. CDR3 coding DNA: TGTGCCACTAGGGACAGCGAGTTTCAGCCCCAGCATTTT.

Regarding this clonotype: Mismatch with germline at one junction end may stem from a read error. The chain couples TRBV12-3 or TRBV12-4 to TRBJ2-1; 8 bases map to TRBD1. The CDR3 totals 12 residues. The CDR3 here is CTSREQGDEQFF. The CDR3 DNA reads TGTACCAGCAGGGAACAGGGGGATGAGCAGTTCTTC.

This clonotype was found a few times. The chain carries TRBV6-2 or TRBV6-3 and TRBJ1-5, with D tentatively TRBD1 (6 bases). The V end lost 5 bases, the J end lost 7 bases, and 21 bases lay between the germline ends. The CDR3 contains 16 residues. Germline CDR1 and CDR2: MNHEY and SVGEGT. CDR3 nucleotide sequence: TGTGCCAGCAGTCGCCCCGGCAGGGGAGCATCACAGCCCCAGCATTTT. This sequence encodes CASSRPGRGASQPQHF.

The chain combines TRBV15 with TRBJ2-2; 7 bases are a match to TRBD2. The ends lost 1 base at V and 1 base at J; junction bases unmatched: 3. This CDR3 has 16 amino acids. Germline V gene data show CDR1 as LNHNV and CDR2 as YYDKDF (reference sequence). CDR3 sequence: CATSRGKRENTGELFF. CDR3 DNA sequence: TGTGCCACCAGCAGAGGGAAGCGGGAGAACACCGGGGAGCTGTTTTTT.

The chain employs TRBV7-2 and TRBJ2-1; no clear D. Trimming shortened V by 1 base and J by 7 bases, and 17 bases separated the two germline ends. The CDR3 loop spans 16 amino acids. From germline, CDR1 is SGHTA and CDR2 FQGNSA. CDR3 in amino acids: CASSLVRIPYRNEQFF. As DNA, the CDR3 is TGTGCCAGCAGCTTAGTGAGGATCCCTTACAGAAATGAGCAGTTCTTC.

As regards this clonotype: The junction does not match germline at one end; this may be a read error. The V gene is TRBV12-3 or TRBV12-4, the J gene TRBJ1-2; D call uncertain. The CDR3 has 14 residues. The CDR3 region is CASSVAPSSHGYTF. The CDR3 nucleotides read TGTGCCAGCAGTGTAGCGCCCAGTTCCCATGGCTACACCTTC.

V and J are TRBV2 and TRBJ1-5; D uncertain. This CDR3 comprises 11 residues. The V gene lost 3 bases and the J gene lost 9 bases, with 6 bases spanning the gap. CDR1 is SNHLY, CDR2 FYNNEI, per germline. The CDR3 is CASSEGSPQHF. The CDR3 coding sequence is TGTGCCAGCAGTGAGGGGTCGCCCCAGCATTTT. The variable domain in full, completed from reference TRBV2 and TRBJ1-5, reads EPEVTQTPSHQVTQMGQEVILRCVPISNHLYFYWYRQILGQKVEFLVSFYNNEISEKSEIFDDQFSVERPDGSNFTLKIRSTKLEDSAMYFCASSEGSPQHFGDGTRLSIL.

This clonotype was detected a few times. This sequence joins TRBV6-6 and TRBJ2-3; weak D call: TRBD1 (6 bases). The germline CDR1 and CDR2 sequences are MNHNY and SVGAGI (reference sequence). The V end lost 1 base, the J end lost 6 bases, and 14 bases lay between the germline ends. The CDR3 loop spans 15 amino acids. The CDR3 nucleotides read TGTGCCAGCAGTTACTTGGCAGGGGAAAGGGATACGCAGTATTTT. Residues: CASSYLAGERDTQYF.

This clonotype was observed a few times. Since a much larger clone is just one base distant, this may be a read error. The rearrangement links TRBV7-2 to TRBJ2-5; 10 bases line up with TRBD2. CDR3 length: 15 amino acids. The V and J ends lost 5 bases and 11 bases, in that order; junction bases with no gene match: 14. Germline loops: CDR1 SGHTA, CDR2 FQGNSA. As DNA, the CDR3 is TGTGCCAGCAGCGTGACTAGCGGGTTGTACAATGAGCAGTACTTC. Protein: CASSVTSGLYNEQYF.

The sample holds a few counts of this clonotype. V gene TRBV2 combines with J gene TRBJ2-7; 7 bases align to TRBD1. There are 13 residues in the CDR3. Germline loops: CDR1 SNHLY, CDR2 FYNNEI. The V and J ends lost 7 bases and 4 bases, in that order; junction bases with no gene match: 7. The CDR3 DNA reads TGTGCCAGCAATGGACAGGTAGGGTACGAGCAGTACTTC. This encodes CASNGQVGYEQYF. The full variable domain, its missing parts supplied by reference TRBV2 and TRBJ2-7, is EPEVTQTPSHQVTQMGQEVILRCVPISNHLYFYWYRQILGQKVEFLVSFYNNEISEKSEIFDDQFSVERPDGSNFTLKIRSTKLEDSAMYFCASNGQVGYEQYFGPGTRLTVT.

The genes are TRBV27 and TRBJ1-6; D gene uncertain. This CDR3 comprises 13 residues. Trimming removed 0 bases from V and 10 bases from J, with 7 bases in between. Germline-derived CDR1 and CDR2 are MNHEY and SMNVEV (reference sequence). Here the CDR3 reads CASSLSALSPLHF. CDR3 nucleotide sequence: TGTGCCAGCAGTTTATCCGCGTTGTCACCCCTCCACTTT.

The gene calls are TRBV7-8 and TRBJ2-7, with D hard to call. This CDR3 is built from 14 residues. The germline CDR1 and CDR2 sequences are SGHVS and FQNEAQ. The germline V and J ends were trimmed by 3 bases and 1 base, with 10 bases remaining between them. CDR3 DNA sequence: TGTGCCAGCAGCTTTCCTCGACGTTCCTACGAGCAGTACTTC. As protein: CASSFPRRSYEQYF. The full variable domain, with the rest looked up from reference TRBV7-8 and TRBJ2-7, is GAGVSQSPRYKVAKRGQDVALRCDPISGHVSLFWYQQALGQGPEFLTYFQNEAQLDKSGLPSDRFFAERPEGSVSTLKIQRTQQEDSAVYLCASSFPRRSYEQYFGPGTRLTVT.

V gene TRBV7-2 combines with J gene TRBJ2-7; 8 bases fit TRBD2. The CDR3 loop spans 15 amino acids. The junction had 9 bases not matched to a gene; V was cut back by 5 bases and J by 3 bases. CDR1 is SGHTA and CDR2 is FQGNSA in the germline V gene. The CDR3, as DNA: TGTGCCAGCAGCAAAACTAGCGGAGGGGTCTACGAGCAGTACTTC. Its protein is CASSKTSGGVYEQYF.

This clonotype has a count of ten or more. The rearrangement joins TRBV29-1 to TRBJ2-5; 10 nucleotides align to TRBD1. V lost 8 bases, J lost 5 bases, and 8 bases stayed unmatched. This CDR3 has 13 residues. Per germline, CDR1 SQVTM and CDR2 ANQGSEA. As DNA, the CDR3 is TGCAGCTCAGAAAGGACAGGGGGGGAGACCCAGTACTTC. Its translation: CSSERTGGETQYF.

The chain has TRBV20-1 and TRBJ2-5, with 12 positions matching TRBD2. From germline, CDR1 is DFQATT and CDR2 SNEGSKA (reference sequence). This CDR3 has 15 residues. The V gene end was trimmed by 5 bases and the J gene end by 1 base; junction bases not matched to a gene: 5. The CDR3 nucleotides are TGCAGTGCTCCCAAGACTAGCGGGAGCCAAGAGACCCAGTACTTC. This gives the protein CSAPKTSGSQETQYF.

V usage is TRBV7-2 and J usage is TRBJ2-1; D gene ambiguous. The length of the CDR3 is 13 residues. V was pared by 10 bases and J by 3 bases, with 13 bases between. Germline loops: CDR1 SGHTA, CDR2 FQGNSA. The CDR3 DNA sequence: TGTGCCACCACTGCAGTCTTCTACAATGAGCAGTTCTTC. It translates to CATTAVFYNEQFF.